This T cell receptor beta chain was captured by sequencing in a study of beta chain features in type 1 diabetes. Whole-study results and caveats: All four CD4+ subsets from Type 1 diabetes patients carried moderately but significantly shorter TCRB CDR3s.

Sequenced material consisted of expressed TCRB transcripts (all of the isolated RNA was reverse transcribed). Assay: immunoSEQ multiplex PCR; the TCRdb copy retains only in-frame clones and omits some. The table has some 44,000 clones, approximately 48% seen once. In regard to this clone: Its antigen is currently unknown.

The CDR3 has 13 residues. V was shortened by 4 bases and J by 3 bases, with 8 bases between the two germline ends. From germline, CDR1 is LNHDA and CDR2 SQIVND (reference sequence). Sorted cells reached over 95% purity in every population. Sequenced input: stem cell memory CD4+ T cells from blood. The receptor was isolated from a woman between 25 and 40 years old in good health. The chain employs TRBV19 and TRBJ2-3; weak D call: TRBD2 (5 bases). The CDR3 sequence is CASSTRRTDTQYF. CDR3 DNA sequence: TGTGCCAGTAGTACCAGGAGGACAGATACGCAGTATTTT.